This record looks at one T cell receptor (beta chain) sequence and its context. Produced via immunoSEQ multiplex PCR; TCRdb's table is partial and in-frame only. The sample includes 330,000 or so clones, about 90% seen only once; the top ten take under 3%. The data originate from a study of blood T cell repertoires in COVID-19. The trim removed 6 bases at V and 1 base at J, leaving 5 bases unmatched. This CDR3 has 16 amino acids. CDR1 is SEHNR and CDR2 is FQNEAQ in the germline V gene (reference sequence). Input material: PBMCs or T cells enriched from blood (not recorded which). The clonotype originates from a woman aged 25-40 years who had recovered from COVID-19. This chain connects TRBV7-9 to TRBJ2-4; TRBD1 matches at 11 bases. The DNA of the CDR3 is TGTGCCAGCAGACCCGGACAGGGGGCGGCCAAAAACATTCAGTACTTC. Protein product: CASRPGQGAAKNIQYF.